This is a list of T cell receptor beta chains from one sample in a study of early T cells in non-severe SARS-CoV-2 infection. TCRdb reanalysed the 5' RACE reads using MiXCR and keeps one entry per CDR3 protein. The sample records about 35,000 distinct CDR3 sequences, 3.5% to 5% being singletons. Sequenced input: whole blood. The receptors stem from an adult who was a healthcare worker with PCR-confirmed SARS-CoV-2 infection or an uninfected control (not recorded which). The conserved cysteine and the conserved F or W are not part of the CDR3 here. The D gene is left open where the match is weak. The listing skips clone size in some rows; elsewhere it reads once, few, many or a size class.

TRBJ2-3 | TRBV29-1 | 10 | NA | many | SVEAGPDTQY
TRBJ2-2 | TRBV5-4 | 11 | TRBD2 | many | ASSLAGPGELF
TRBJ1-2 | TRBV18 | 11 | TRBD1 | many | ASSRDREAGYT
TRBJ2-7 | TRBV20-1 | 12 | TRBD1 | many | SARPRDRVKEQY
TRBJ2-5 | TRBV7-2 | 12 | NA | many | ASSLVRGRETQY
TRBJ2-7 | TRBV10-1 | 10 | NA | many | ASSEPGDKQY
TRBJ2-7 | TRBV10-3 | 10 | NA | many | ASGYRAYEQY
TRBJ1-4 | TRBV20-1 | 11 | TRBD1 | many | SAKTGGEEKLF
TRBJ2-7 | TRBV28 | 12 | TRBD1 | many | ASSLGQGADEQY
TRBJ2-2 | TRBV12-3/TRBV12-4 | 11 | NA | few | ASTRQSTGEPF
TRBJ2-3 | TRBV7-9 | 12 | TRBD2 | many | ASSLERGRETQY
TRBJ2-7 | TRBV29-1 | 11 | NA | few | SVVKGPRYEQY
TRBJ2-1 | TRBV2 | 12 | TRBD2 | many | ASSRLAGANEQF
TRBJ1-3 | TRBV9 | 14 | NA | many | ASSVGAGRSGNTIY
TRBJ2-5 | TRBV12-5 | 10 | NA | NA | ASEKGQETQY
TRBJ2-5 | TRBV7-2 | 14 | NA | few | ASSSLGRRAQETQY
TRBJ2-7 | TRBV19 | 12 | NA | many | ASSIRGPSYEQY
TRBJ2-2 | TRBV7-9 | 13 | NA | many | ASSLARAGLRELF
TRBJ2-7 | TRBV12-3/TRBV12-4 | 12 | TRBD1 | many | ASSYGQGRYEQY
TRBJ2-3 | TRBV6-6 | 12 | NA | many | ASSYSIFTDTQY
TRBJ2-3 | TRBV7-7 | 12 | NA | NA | ASSLQGQADTQY
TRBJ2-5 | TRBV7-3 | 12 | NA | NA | ATSRGGLRETQY
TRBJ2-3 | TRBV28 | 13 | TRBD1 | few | ASSWDRRSTDTQY
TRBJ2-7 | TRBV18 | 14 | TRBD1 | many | ASSLTGTDISYEQY
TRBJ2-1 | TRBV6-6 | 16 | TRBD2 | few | ASSYGGSGSKEDNEQF
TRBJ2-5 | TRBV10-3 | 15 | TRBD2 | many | AISGSSGGAFRETQY
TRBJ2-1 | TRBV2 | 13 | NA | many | ASSAVAGRANEQF
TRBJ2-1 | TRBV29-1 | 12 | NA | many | SVEPLEHRNEQF
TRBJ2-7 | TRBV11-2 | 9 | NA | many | ASSLLYEQY
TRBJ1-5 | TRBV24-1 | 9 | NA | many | ATGPLGPQH
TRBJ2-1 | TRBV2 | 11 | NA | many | ASRRGGEREQF
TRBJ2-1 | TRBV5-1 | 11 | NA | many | ASRAGRYNEQF
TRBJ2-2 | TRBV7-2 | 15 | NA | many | ASSVDLARANTGELF
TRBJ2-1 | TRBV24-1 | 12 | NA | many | ATSDFGFYNEQF
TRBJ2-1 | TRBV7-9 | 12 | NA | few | ASSQGGNYNEQF
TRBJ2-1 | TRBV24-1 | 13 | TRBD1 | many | ATSGPPAPRDSQF
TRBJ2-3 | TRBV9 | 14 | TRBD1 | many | ASSGDRASSTDTQY